The 28 T cell receptor beta chains listed next were all sequenced from one sample in a study of blood T cell repertoires in COVID-19. Here immunoSEQ multiplex PCR was the method, and the copy in TCRdb shows in-frame clones only, minus some. The sample includes roughly 250,000 clones, roughly 85% of them seen just once. Sequencing was performed on PBMCs or T cells enriched from blood (not recorded which). Every receptor here comes from a woman aged 30 to 39 who had recovered from COVID-19.

V usage is TRBV28 and J usage is TRBJ1-2; D is unresolved. V was shortened by 9 bases and J by 0 bases, with 14 bases between the two germline ends. Germline-derived CDR1 and CDR2 are MDHEN and SYDVKM. This CDR3 comprises 14 residues. The CDR3 sequence is CASEEDSTNYGYTF. The CDR3 DNA sequence: TGTGCCAGTGAGGAGGACTCCACTAACTATGGCTACACCTTC.

The rearrangement joins TRBV19 to TRBJ2-6; no clear D gene. Trimming took 2 bases from V and 2 from J, leaving 7 bases between them. The CDR3 covers 15 residues. The germline V gene encodes CDR1 LNHDA and CDR2 SQIVND (reference sequence). CDR3 sequence reads: CASSISVAGANVLTF. For the CDR3, the DNA is TGTGCCAGTAGTATATCGGTTGCTGGGGCCAACGTCCTGACTTTC.

The J gene is TRBJ2-1, the V gene TRBV27; 10 bases map to TRBD2. The germline CDR1 and CDR2 sequences are MNHEY and SMNVEV (reference sequence). CDR3 length: 19 amino acids. The trim removed 3 bases at V and 2 bases at J, leaving 13 bases unmatched. The CDR3 bases are TGTGCCAGCAGTTTTAAAGCTAGCGGGAGTCGGAGGGCCTACAATGAGCAGTTCTTC. This sequence encodes CASSFKASGSRRAYNEQFF.

This chain connects TRBV29-1 to TRBJ2-1; TRBD2 matches 10 bases. Germline CDR1 reads SQVTM; CDR2 reads ANQGSEA. The ends lost 7 bases at V and 9 bases at J; junction bases unmatched: 12. This CDR3 is 14 amino acids long. CDR3 nucleotide sequence: TGCAGCGGGGGGGGAGCGGGGGGGGTGAGTGAGCAGTTCTTC. Residues: CSGGGAGGVSEQFF.

J is TRBJ1-5 and V is TRBV7-2, with a weak D call TRBD1 (5 bases). This CDR3 has 13 residues. V gave up 4 bases and J gave up 5 bases, with 9 bases separating them. CDR1 and CDR2 (germline): SGHTA, FQGNSA. The CDR3 DNA is TGTGCCAGCAGCTCCCAAGGGGATCAGCCCCAGCATTTT. Translated, it gives CASSSQGDQPQHF.

The CDR3 reads CASRSQGSVNEKLFF. The CDR3 nucleotides are TGTGCCAGCCGATCACAGGGCAGCGTCAATGAAAAACTGTTTTTT. The rearrangement joins TRBV27 to TRBJ1-4; D possibly corresponds to TRBD1 (6 bases). Germline CDR1 is MNHEY and CDR2 is SMNVEV (reference sequence). V gave up 8 bases and J gave up 5 bases, with 18 bases separating them. The CDR3 is 15 amino acids.

This clone was seen a handful of times. The chain links TRBV7-3 to TRBJ2-7; 8 bases match TRBD2. Trimming at V came to 5 bases and at J to 4 bases, leaving 13 bases not matched to a gene. The germline gives CDR1 SGHTA, CDR2 FQGTGA. This CDR3 region has 16 residues. CDR3 DNA: TGTGCCAGCAGCCCCGGGCCAGCGGGAGAAGGATACGAGCAGTACTTC. Protein sequence: CASSPGPAGEGYEQYF.

The chain has TRBV10-3 and TRBJ2-1; 8 nucleotides match TRBD2. This CDR3 is built from 16 residues. The germline V gene has CDR1 ENHRY and CDR2 SYGVKD. The junction had 13 bases not matched to a gene; V was cut back by 5 bases and J by 7 bases. This CDR3 reads CAISTAGGLKGNEQFF. The CDR3 DNA reads as TGTGCCATCAGTACCGCGGGGGGCCTTAAGGGTAATGAGCAGTTCTTC.

CDR3 sequence: CASSRSGVNTDTQYF. Written as DNA, the CDR3 is TGTGCCAGCAGCAGGAGCGGGGTTAACACAGATACGCAGTATTTT. The chain combines TRBV7-9 with TRBJ2-3; 7 nucleotides agree with TRBD2. The germline CDR1 and CDR2 sequences are SEHNR and FQNEAQ (reference sequence). V trimming: 5 bases; J trimming: 2 bases; junction bases outside the gene matches: 7. The CDR3 extends over 15 amino acids. The full variable domain, its missing parts supplied by reference TRBV7-9 and TRBJ2-3, is DTGVSQNPRHKITKRGQNVTFRCDPISEHNRLYWYRQTLGQGPEFLTYFQNEAQLEKSRLLSDRFSAERPKGSFSTLEIQRTEQGDSAMYLCASSRSGVNTDTQYFGPGTRLTVL.

The V gene is TRBV19, the J gene TRBJ2-7; tentative D call: TRBD2 (6 bases). Between the trimmed V and J ends, which lost 4 bases and 2 bases, there was a span of 9 bases. This CDR3 is 13 amino acids long. CDR1 and CDR2 from the germline V gene are LNHDA and SQIVND (reference sequence). The CDR3 DNA sequence: TGTGCCAGTAGTACCGGGAGAGCCTACGAGCAGTACTTC. It yields the protein CASSTGRAYEQYF.

The chain recombines TRBV10-1 with TRBJ2-3; 7 nucleotides match TRBD2. The CDR3 loop spans 16 amino acids. Germline V lookup: CDR1 WNHNN, CDR2 SYGVQD (reference sequence). J was trimmed by 5 bases and V by 3 bases; bases with no gene match: 11. CDR3 coding DNA: TGCGCCAGCAGTGAAGTAACGGGAGGCGGAGGAGATACGCAGTATTTT. Protein: CASSEVTGGGGDTQYF.

This clone was seen a handful of times. The V and J genes are TRBV6-5 and TRBJ1-1; D might be TRBD1 (6 bases). This CDR3 region has 14 residues. CDR1 MNHEY and CDR2 SVGAGI come from the germline V gene. With 6 bases removed from V and 4 bases from J, the gap between germline ends came to 15 bases. The CDR3, as DNA: TGTGCCAGCAGGATAACAGGGTTGGGCACTGAAGCTTTCTTT. Residues: CASRITGLGTEAFF.

J is TRBJ2-5 and V is TRBV18; D is uncertain. Looked up from germline, CDR1 is KGHSH and CDR2 is LQKENI. V dropped 1 base and J dropped 2 bases, with 8 bases sitting between them. The CDR3 contains 14 residues. The CDR3 sequence is CASSPRVSQETQYF. Here the CDR3 DNA reads TGTGCCAGCTCACCACGAGTTTCTCAAGAGACCCAGTACTTC. The complete variable domain, with remaining parts taken from reference TRBV18 and TRBJ2-5, reads NAGVMQNPRHLVRRRGQEARLRCSPMKGHSHVYWYRQLPEEGLKFMVYLQKENIIDESGMPKERFSAEFPKEGPSILRIQQVVRGDSAAYFCASSPRVSQETQYFGPGTRLLVL.

This clone was seen more than once but under ten times. V usage is TRBV11-1 and J usage is TRBJ1-2; D ambiguous. The V gene's germline CDR1 is SGHAT and CDR2 FQDESV (reference sequence). There are 14 residues in the CDR3. V was trimmed by 5 bases and J by 4 bases, leaving 14 bases between them. DNA for the CDR3: TGTGCCAGCAGCCCCCTAAACAGCGGCTATGGCTACACCTTC. Encoded protein: CASSPLNSGYGYTF.

The chain uses TRBV18 and TRBJ2-1; 11 nucleotides agree with TRBD2. The trim removed 2 bases at V and 2 bases at J, leaving 11 bases unmatched. Germline loops: CDR1 KGHSH, CDR2 LQKENI. This CDR3 region has 19 residues. CDR3 loop: CASSPILAGGPLAYNEQFF. The CDR3 nucleotides are TGTGCCAGCTCACCAATCCTAGCGGGAGGACCTCTTGCCTACAATGAGCAGTTCTTC.

For the CDR3, the DNA is TGTGCCAGCAGCTACGGACTTTTGAACACCGGGGAGCTGTTTTTT. It translates to CASSYGLLNTGELFF. The chain links TRBV6-5 to TRBJ2-2; tentative D call: TRBD2 (5 bases). Germline-derived CDR1 and CDR2 are MNHEY and SVGAGI. CDR3 length: 15 residues. V gave up 6 bases and J gave up 1 base, with 12 bases separating them.

The J gene is TRBJ1-1, the V gene TRBV11-2; TRBD1 matches at 8 bases. Unmatched junction bases numbered 11, after V lost 0 bases and J lost 11 bases. The CDR3 has 15 amino acids. Germline V gene data show CDR1 as SGHAT and CDR2 as FQNNGV. CDR3 DNA: TGTGCCAGCAGCTTAGAGCCGGGACAGGCCCGGAGGGCTTTCTTT. Translated: CASSLEPGQARRAFF.

This chain links TRBV5-1 with TRBJ2-1; TRBD2 agrees at 10 bases. CDR3 length equals 15 residues. Germline loops: CDR1 SGHRS, CDR2 YFSETQ. With V trimmed by 0 bases and J by 3 bases, 0 bases remained unmatched. CDR3 amino acids: CASSLGTSGYNEQFF. The CDR3 nucleotides are TGCGCCAGCAGCTTGGGGACTAGCGGCTACAATGAGCAGTTCTTC.

CDR3 sequence: CASSLGQYNEQFF. In DNA form, the CDR3 reads TGCGCCAGCAGCTTGGGACAGTACAATGAGCAGTTCTTC. The chain carries TRBV5-1 and TRBJ2-1; weak D call: TRBD1 (5 bases). Germline V gives CDR1 SGHRS, CDR2 YFSETQ. The length of the CDR3 is 13 residues. The V and J ends lost 0 bases and 4 bases respectively, with 5 bases between them.

The chain links TRBV2 to TRBJ2-1; tentatively, D is TRBD1 (5 bases). CDR3 length: 13 amino acids. The germline CDR1 and CDR2 sequences are SNHLY and FYNNEI. Trimming stripped 4 bases from V and 3 bases from J, with 7 bases between. For the CDR3, the DNA is TGTGCCAGCAGTGGGACATTCTACAATGAGCAGTTCTTC. The encoded protein is CASSGTFYNEQFF.

This chain links TRBV9 with TRBJ1-1; possibly TRBD1 for D (5 bases). Trimming cost V 2 bases and J 0 bases, with 20 bases left between them. Looked up from germline, CDR1 is SGDLS and CDR2 is YYNGEE. The CDR3 covers 18 residues. Written as DNA, the CDR3 is TGTGCCAGCAGCGTCTCCGGGCAGACAGCCCACATGAACACTGAAGCTTTCTTT. This gives the protein CASSVSGQTAHMNTEAFF.

CDR3 sequence (DNA): TGTGCCAGCAGCCCGACAGGGGTGGCTCCCCAAGAGACCCAGTACTTC. Translated: CASSPTGVAPQETQYF. The rearrangement uses TRBV6-6 and TRBJ2-5, with 8 nucleotides matching TRBD1. Germline values: CDR1 MNHNY, CDR2 SVGAGI (reference sequence). The CDR3 runs to 16 residues. J was trimmed by 1 base and V by 6 bases; bases with no gene match: 10.

The rearrangement links TRBV9 to TRBJ2-1; no reliable D call. CDR1 SGDLS and CDR2 YYNGEE come from the germline V gene. V was trimmed by 0 bases and J by 1 base, leaving 8 bases between them. This CDR3 is built from 15 residues. CDR3 sequence reads: CASSVVSESYNEQFF. The CDR3 nucleotides are TGTGCCAGCAGCGTAGTTTCCGAGTCCTACAATGAGCAGTTCTTC.

This clone was observed a few times. The chain links TRBV7-6 to TRBJ2-7; 10 positions match TRBD1. The CDR3 sequence is 14 residues long. The V segment lost 4 bases and the J segment 4 bases; nucleotides outside the gene matches: 4. CDR1 and CDR2 from the germline V gene are SGHVS and FNYEAQ. CDR3 DNA: TGTGCCAGCAGCTCCTGGGACAGGGGATACGAGCAGTACTTC. As protein: CASSSWDRGYEQYF.

This chain's CDR3 is CASSLKGARGETQYF. The CDR3 DNA reads TGTGCCAGCAGCTTAAAGGGGGCGAGGGGGGAGACCCAGTACTTC. V usage is TRBV7-7 and J usage is TRBJ2-5; TRBD1 aligns across 7 bases. The CDR3 consists of 15 residues. Per the germline V gene, CDR1 is SSHAT and CDR2 is FNYEAQ (reference sequence). V dropped 2 bases and J dropped 5; count of bases not matched to a gene: 8.

V is TRBV3-1 (or the pseudogene TRBV3-2) and J is TRBJ1-2; the D is unclear. With 0 bases removed from V and 4 bases from J, the gap between germline ends came to 6 bases. Germline values: CDR1 LGHDT, CDR2 YNNKEL (reference sequence). This CDR3 spans 13 amino acids. CDR3 nucleotide sequence: TGTGCCAGCAGCCAAGAGGGCAGCTATGGCTACACCTTC. As protein: CASSQEGSYGYTF.

This chain links TRBV14 with TRBJ1-2; D is undetermined. The CDR3 length is 13 residues. V dropped 2 bases and J dropped 0 bases, with 4 bases sitting between them. CDR1 is SGHDN and CDR2 is FVKESK in the germline V gene. CDR3 bases: TGTGCCAGCAGCCAACGGGCTAACTATGGCTACACCTTC. Translation: CASSQRANYGYTF.

The chain links TRBV18 to TRBJ1-4; the D is unclear. V was cut by 8 bases and J by 0 bases, with 10 bases left in between. This CDR3 has 14 amino acids. Germline-derived CDR1 and CDR2 are KGHSH and LQKENI. The CDR3 is CASQRSTTNEKLFF. CDR3 nucleotides: TGTGCCAGCCAGAGGAGTACAACTAATGAAAAACTGTTTTTT.